This T cell receptor (beta chain) was recorded in a study of blood T cell repertoires in COVID-19. On the study more broadly: Researchers got acute and convalescent COVID-19 samples from the United States, Italy and Spain.

Profiling relied on immunoSEQ multiplex PCR, and the TCRdb table lists in-frame clones only, not all of them. Of about 67,000 clones listed, roughly 87% were seen once; the top ten hold around 20%. J was trimmed by 4 bases and V by 5 bases; bases with no gene match: 5. The CDR3 length is 15 residues. Germline V gene data show CDR1 as MNHEY and CDR2 as SMNVEV (reference sequence). This chain connects TRBV27 to TRBJ2-2, with 9 bases fitting TRBD1. This clonotype was sampled from a woman of 80 years or more with acute or convalescent COVID-19. Sequencing used peripheral blood. CDR3 in DNA: TGTGCCAGCAGTCCCCGGGACAGGGCCACCGGGGAGCTGTTTTTT. It translates to CASSPRDRATGELFF.